Below are 19 T cell receptor beta chains sequenced from a single sample in a study of CD8 T cells in Susac syndrome. Random hexamers were used to reverse transcribe the RNA input (about 0.5 to 1 ug). TCRdb used MiXCR to reprocess the immunoSEQ multiplex PCR reads, holding one entry per CDR3 protein. Of under 350,000 distinct CDR3 sequences listed, around 92% are singletons. The specimen sequenced was CD4+ T cells from PBMCs. These TCRs come from a human donor with multiple sclerosis.

This chain connects TRBV7-3 to TRBJ1-1; D unresolved. The V end lost 0 bases, the J end lost 6 bases, and 8 bases lay between the germline ends. The CDR3 consists of 13 residues. The germline V gene encodes CDR1 SGHTA and CDR2 FQGTGA. The CDR3 loop reads CASSLTQGSEAFF. DNA of the CDR3: TGTGCCAGCAGCTTAACCCAAGGATCTGAAGCTTTCTTT.

This sequence joins TRBV27 and TRBJ2-1, with 11 bases matching TRBD2. Per germline, CDR1 MNHEY and CDR2 SMNVEV (reference sequence). The CDR3 covers 17 residues. V lost 2 bases to trimming and J lost 6 bases; unmatched junction nucleotides: 9. The CDR3 is CASSLRLAGRVVNEQFF. CDR3 DNA sequence: TGTGCCAGCAGTTTAAGACTAGCGGGGAGGGTCGTCAATGAGCAGTTCTTC.

The rearrangement links TRBV25-1 to TRBJ1-1; D gene ambiguous. CDR1 is MGHDK, CDR2 SYGVNS, per germline. Trimming removed 6 bases at V and 8 bases at J, with 19 bases between. The length of the CDR3 is 14 residues. The CDR3: CASRKVTAHKEAFF. The CDR3 region has the DNA TGTGCCAGCAGGAAGGTAACAGCGCATAAAGAAGCTTTCTTT.

This sequence joins TRBV19 and TRBJ1-5; D perhaps matches TRBD1 (6 bases). Trimming stripped 7 bases from V and 0 bases from J, with 16 bases between. CDR3 length: 16 residues. Germline V CDR1 and CDR2: LNHDA, SQIVND (reference sequence). DNA of the CDR3: TGTGCCAGTACCATCTGGGGGCTGGCTAGCAATCAGCCCCAGCATTTT. Residues: CASTIWGLASNQPQHF. The complete variable domain, with remaining parts taken from reference TRBV19 and TRBJ1-5, reads DGGITQSPKYLFRKEGQNVTLSCEQNLNHDAMYWYRQDPGQGLRLIYYSQIVNDFQKGDIAEGYSVSREKKESFPLTVTSAQKNPTAFYLCASTIWGLASNQPQHFGDGTRLSIL.

With regard to this clonotype: The junction shows a germline mismatch at one end, possibly a read error. The chain combines TRBV30 with TRBJ2-7, with 10 bases aligning to TRBD2. Germline V gene lookup returns CDR1 GTSNPN and CDR2 SVGIG (reference sequence). The CDR3 has 12 residues. This chain's CDR3 is CAWGSSGRTKHF. Written as DNA, the CDR3 is TGTGCCTGGGGTAGTAGCGGGAGGACCAAGCACTTC.

The chain combines TRBV5-6 with TRBJ1-5; D unclear. Germline CDR1 is SGHDT and CDR2 is YYEEEE. The CDR3 covers 16 residues. Trimming left V 1 base short and J 2 bases short, with 13 bases between. Here the CDR3 reads CASSLSGSVGNQPQHF. In DNA, the CDR3 is TGTGCCAGCAGCTTGAGCGGGTCAGTCGGCAATCAGCCCCAGCATTTT.

This clonotype was observed a single time. V is TRBV7-3 and J is TRBJ2-3; 9 nucleotides align to TRBD2. The CDR3 is made up of 14 amino acids. The germline CDR1 and CDR2 sequences are SGHTA and FQGTGA. J was trimmed by 6 bases and V by 5 bases; bases with no gene match: 6. The CDR3 protein is CASSPASGDDTQYF. CDR3 DNA sequence: TGTGCCAGCAGCCCCGCTAGCGGGGATGATACGCAGTATTTT.

The chain joins TRBV15 to TRBJ2-3, with D possibly matching TRBD2 (5 bases). The CDR3 contains 14 residues. CDR1 and CDR2 (germline): LNHNV, YYDKDF (reference sequence). V lost 3 bases and J 1 base, leaving 8 bases between the germline ends. The CDR3 bases are TGTGCCACCAGCAGGGGAGAGGGCACAGATACGCAGTATTTT. It yields the protein CATSRGEGTDTQYF. The full variable domain, with the rest looked up from reference TRBV15 and TRBJ2-3, is DAMVIQNPRYQVTQFGKPVTLSCSQTLNHNVMYWYQQKSSQAPKLLFHYYDKDFNNEADTPDNFQSRRPNTSFCFLDIRSPGLGDTAMYLCATSRGEGTDTQYFGPGTRLTVL.

CDR3 region: CASSQGQTNSNQPQHF. The CDR3 DNA is TGTGCCAGCAGCCAGGGACAGACAAATAGCAATCAGCCCCAGCATTTT. The rearrangement uses TRBV5-8 and TRBJ1-5, with 7 positions matching TRBD1. The CDR3 is 16 amino acids. Germline V gene data show CDR1 as SGHTS and CDR2 as YDEGEE. The ends lost 4 bases at V and 0 bases at J; junction bases unmatched: 7.

V is TRBV30 and J is TRBJ1-3, with D tentatively TRBD1 (5 bases). V was clipped by 1 base and J by 0 bases, with 13 bases between them. Germline assignment: CDR1 GTSNPN and CDR2 SVGIG (reference sequence). The CDR3 runs 16 residues. CDR3 bases: TGTGCCTGGAGTGGGGGACCCCTGAGCTCTGGAAACACCATATATTTT. Translation gives CAWSGGPLSSGNTIYF. The entire variable domain, with the rest obtained from reference TRBV30 and TRBJ1-3, is as follows: SQTIHQWPATLVQPVGSPLSLECTVEGTSNPNLYWYRQAAGRGLQLLFYSVGIGQISSEVPQNLSASRPQDRQFILSSKKLLLSDSGFYLCAWSGGPLSSGNTIYFGEGSWLTVV.

CDR3 in amino acids: CASSTRQANTGELFF. The CDR3 DNA sequence: TGTGCCAGTAGTACCCGACAGGCGAACACCGGGGAGCTGTTTTTT. J is TRBJ2-2 and V is TRBV19, with TRBD1 as a possible D gene (6 bases). The CDR3 is made up of 15 amino acids. The ends were cut back, 4 bases at V and 0 bases at J, with 9 bases in the middle. CDR1 and CDR2 (germline): LNHDA, SQIVND (reference sequence).

This clonotype is a singleton in its sample. The rearrangement links TRBV19 to TRBJ2-5, with D hard to call. CDR1 is LNHDA and CDR2 is SQIVND in the germline V gene (reference sequence). The CDR3 loop spans 13 amino acids. The V end lost 6 bases, the J end lost 4 bases, and 12 bases lay between the germline ends. The CDR3 DNA follows: TGTGCCAGTAGGGCCTTCGACGGAGAGACCCAGTACTTC. The encoded protein is CASRAFDGETQYF.

V is TRBV19 and J is TRBJ2-3; D not certain. CDR3 length: 13 residues. V lost 5 bases, J lost 2 bases, and 8 bases lay in between. CDR1 and CDR2 (germline): LNHDA, SQIVND (reference sequence). The CDR3 nucleotides read TGTGCCAGTAGTGCTTTTCCCACAGATACGCAGTATTTT. Residues: CASSAFPTDTQYF.

This clonotype was picked up a small number of times. This chain links TRBV14 with TRBJ1-1; TRBD1 agrees at 8 bases. The CDR3 runs 13 residues. Trimming cost V 3 bases and J 4 bases; bases outside gene matches: 1. Germline V gene sequence: CDR1 SGHDN, CDR2 FVKESK. The CDR3: CASSQDRVTEAFF. DNA of the CDR3: TGTGCCAGCAGCCAGGACAGGGTCACTGAAGCTTTCTTT.

This clonotype was picked up one time. J is TRBJ1-3 and V is TRBV6-5; D is unresolved. Deletions cut 0 bases from V and 0 bases from J, with 12 bases between. From germline, CDR1 is MNHEY and CDR2 SVGAGI. The CDR3 has 17 amino acids. The CDR3 nucleotides read TGTGCCAGCAGTTACTCACCGGGCGCAGCCTCTGGAAACACCATATATTTT. It codes for CASSYSPGAASGNTIYF.

The chain employs TRBV14 and TRBJ2-7; D unresolved. V lost 2 bases, J lost 6 bases, and 26 bases lay in between. The CDR3 totals 18 residues. Germline V CDR1 and CDR2: SGHDN, FVKESK. CDR3 protein: CASSQLYLGARRRSEQYF. In DNA, the CDR3 is TGTGCCAGCAGCCAACTTTACCTCGGCGCACGAAGAAGGAGCGAGCAGTACTTC.

J is TRBJ2-3 and V is TRBV20-1; 8 bases line up with TRBD2. The germline gives CDR1 DFQATT, CDR2 SNEGSKA (reference sequence). V was clipped by 6 bases and J by 4 bases; unmatched bases: 15. This CDR3 is built from 16 residues. CDR3 in amino acids: CSAPPGAGVVADTQYF. As DNA, the CDR3 is TGCAGTGCCCCTCCCGGAGCGGGAGTTGTTGCAGATACGCAGTATTTT.

V is TRBV7-9 and J is TRBJ2-6, with D hard to call. This CDR3 is 14 amino acids long. Germline V CDR1 and CDR2: SEHNR, FQNEAQ (reference sequence). The V end was cut by 8 bases, the J end by 0 bases, with 8 bases between. The CDR3 sequence: CASVLRSGANVLTF. The CDR3 nucleotides are TGTGCCAGCGTCCTGCGCTCTGGGGCCAACGTCCTGACTTTC.

The chain joins TRBV7-2 to TRBJ2-5; a possible D gene is TRBD1 (5 bases). This CDR3 is built from 15 residues. The V end lost 0 bases, the J end lost 2 bases, and 10 bases lay between the germline ends. The V gene's germline CDR1 is SGHTA and CDR2 FQGNSA. The DNA for the CDR3 is TGTGCCAGCAGCTTAGCGTTGACAGCACAAGAGACCCAGTACTTC. This gives the protein CASSLALTAQETQYF.